A single sample is the source of the 20 T cell receptor beta chains below, sequenced in a study of cytomegalovirus exposure and HLA in healthy donors. PCR amplification relied on 60 Vbeta primers (plus 13 Jbeta primers). The protocol was immunoSEQ multiplex PCR, while the TCRdb copy is restricted to in-frame clones and leaves out a portion. The sample yields 150,000 or so clones, around four fifths seen once. The material sequenced was PBMCs. These receptors were taken from a man between 18 and 29 years old in good health and CMV-seropositive.

V and J are TRBV5-1 and TRBJ2-3; D gene unclear. The CDR3 has 13 amino acids. V was pared by 0 bases and J by 2 bases, with 4 bases between. The germline V gene encodes CDR1 SGHRS and CDR2 YFSETQ. The CDR3 coding sequence is TGCGCCAGCAGCTTGGACTCCACAGATACGCAGTATTTT. Translated, it gives CASSLDSTDTQYF.

This chain links TRBV19 with TRBJ1-3; TRBD1 aligns across 7 bases. Germline CDR1 is LNHDA and CDR2 is SQIVND (reference sequence). Trimming took 6 bases from V and 0 from J; bases not matched to a gene: 2. This CDR3 has 14 residues. This CDR3 is CASRDRRSGNTIYF. Here the CDR3 DNA reads TGTGCCAGTAGGGACAGGCGCTCTGGAAACACCATATATTTT.

The V call is TRBV2, the J call TRBJ2-5; D is ambiguous. Looked up from germline, CDR1 is SNHLY and CDR2 is FYNNEI. The CDR3 has 11 amino acids. The V end lost 6 bases, the J end lost 4 bases, and 6 bases lay between the germline ends. The CDR3 sequence is CASSVRETQYF. The CDR3 DNA reads as TGTGCCAGCAGCGTCCGAGAGACCCAGTACTTC.

CDR3 bases: TGTGCCAGCAGCAAAAGCGGGCTAGCGGGAGGACAAGAGACCCAGTACTTC. As protein: CASSKSGLAGGQETQYF. The rearrangement uses TRBV21-1 and TRBJ2-5; the tabulated D call, TRBD2, remains unverified against the DNA. TRBV21-1 is a pseudogene segment. This CDR3 is 17 amino acids long.

This clone appeared a few times. The chain carries TRBV28 and TRBJ1-6; TRBD1 matches at 7 bases. Trimming at V came to 11 bases and at J to 9 bases, leaving 7 bases not matched to a gene. Germline-derived CDR1 and CDR2 are MDHEN and SYDVKM. This CDR3 contains 12 residues. This CDR3 reads CALGGFGSPLHF. In DNA form, the CDR3 reads TGTGCCCTAGGGGGCTTCGGTTCACCCCTCCACTTT. Full variable domain (missing parts from reference TRBV28 and TRBJ1-6): DVKVTQSSRYLVKRTGEKVFLECVQDMDHENMFWYRQDPGLGLRLIYFSYDVKMKEKGDIPEGYSVSREKKERFSLILESASTNQTSMYLCALGGFGSPLHFGNGTRLTVT.

This rearrangement joins TRBV27 to TRBJ2-7, with 7 nucleotides matching TRBD1. V lost 3 bases, J lost 5 bases, and 1 base stayed unmatched. Germline V lookup: CDR1 MNHEY, CDR2 SMNVEV (reference sequence). The CDR3 runs 12 residues. This CDR3 is CASSFTGDEQYF. Here the CDR3 DNA reads TGTGCCAGCAGTTTTACAGGGGACGAGCAGTACTTC.

CDR3 bases: TGTGCCATCAGTGACGGGGGGGATAGCACAGATACGCAGTATTTT. Translated: CAISDGGDSTDTQYF. The chain couples TRBV10-3 to TRBJ2-3; 8 nucleotides match TRBD2. The CDR3 consists of 15 residues. Germline V gene sequence: CDR1 ENHRY, CDR2 SYGVKD. With V trimmed by 3 bases and J by 0 bases, 2 bases remained unmatched.

This rearrangement joins TRBV2 to TRBJ1-2, with D unclear. The CDR3 sequence is 11 residues long. Germline CDR1 and CDR2: SNHLY and FYNNEI. Trimming shortened V by 2 bases and J by 8 bases, and 6 bases separated the two germline ends. The DNA of the CDR3 is TGTGCCAGCAGTGAAACAGTAGGCTACACCTTC. This codes for CASSETVGYTF.

The chain carries TRBV27 and TRBJ1-1; TRBD1 matches 8 bases. After removal of 8 bases from V and 10 bases from J, the junction contained 21 bases not matched to a gene. Germline CDR1 and CDR2: MNHEY and SMNVEV (reference sequence). The CDR3 is made up of 16 amino acids. The CDR3 region has the DNA TGTGCCAGCTCCCCGCGCTTTTTTTACAGGGGGGATATAGCTTTCTTT. It codes for CASSPRFFYRGDIAFF.

V is TRBV28 and J is TRBJ2-1; TRBD2 matches at 13 bases. The germline CDR1 and CDR2 sequences are MDHEN and SYDVKM. This CDR3 comprises 21 residues. V trimming: 1 base; J trimming: 6 bases; junction bases outside the gene matches: 18. The CDR3 DNA is TGTGCCAGCAGTTTATCCTTTGTCGAGTTGATACGGACTAGCGGGAGCAATGAGCAGTTCTTC. It encodes CASSLSFVELIRTSGSNEQFF.

V is TRBV5-1 and J is TRBJ2-1, with a possible D match to TRBD1 (6 bases). CDR1 and CDR2 (germline): SGHRS, YFSETQ. This CDR3 region has 11 residues. V lost 0 bases and J lost 16, with 11 bases in between. The CDR3 spells CASSLDRDLFF. The CDR3 DNA reads as TGCGCCAGCAGCTTGGACAGGGACCTCTTCTTC.

The J gene is TRBJ2-1, the V gene TRBV29-1; TRBD2 agrees at 9 bases. The CDR3 runs 16 residues. The J segment lost 6 bases and the V segment lost 0 bases, leaving 9 bases of the junction unmatched. Germline V gene data show CDR1 as SQVTM and CDR2 as ANQGSEA. The CDR3 coding sequence is TGCAGCGTTGAAGATGCTGGGGCGGGAGGGCGCAATGAGCAGTTCTTC. Translating it yields CSVEDAGAGGRNEQFF.

This clone has only one observation. The V call is TRBV28, the J call TRBJ2-1; D is unclear. From germline, CDR1 is MDHEN and CDR2 SYDVKM. The CDR3 has 13 amino acids. Trimming pared 4 bases from V and 3 bases from J, leaving 7 bases between. CDR3: CASSSAGYNEQFF. DNA of the CDR3: TGTGCCAGCAGTTCTGCCGGCTACAATGAGCAGTTCTTC.

The chain joins TRBV5-6 to TRBJ1-2; 7 positions match TRBD1. V trimming: 1 base; J trimming: 6 bases; junction bases outside the gene matches: 0. This CDR3 is 12 amino acids long. CDR1 and CDR2 (germline): SGHDT, YYEEEE. The DNA for the CDR3 is TGTGCCAGCAGCTTGAGGGGGCATGGCTACACCTTC. Residues: CASSLRGHGYTF.

The chain links TRBV28 to TRBJ1-1; TRBD1 is a possible D gene (5 bases). Looked up from germline, CDR1 is MDHEN and CDR2 is SYDVKM. The CDR3 is 14 residues long. Trimming took off 6 bases at V and 2 bases at J, with 13 bases between the two ends. CDR3 sequence: CASRGGLPNTEAFF. The CDR3 nucleotides are TGTGCCAGCAGGGGGGGACTGCCTAACACTGAAGCTTTCTTT.

This sequence joins TRBV30 and TRBJ2-2, with D possibly being TRBD1 (5 bases). Germline V CDR1 and CDR2: GTSNPN, SVGIG (reference sequence). CDR3 length equals 12 residues. V shed 1 base and J shed 8 bases, with 8 bases lying between them. The CDR3 DNA reads TGTGCCTGGAGTGGGCAGGGAGGGGAGCTGTTTTTT. Protein product: CAWSGQGGELFF.

The CDR3 DNA reads as TGTGCCAGCAGCTCCTTCAGGGAAGCCACCCAAGAGACCCAGTACTTC. It encodes CASSSFREATQETQYF. This chain uses TRBV28 with TRBJ2-5; tentatively, D is TRBD1 (5 bases). This CDR3 is built from 16 residues. Germline CDR1 reads MDHEN; CDR2 reads SYDVKM. The V gene lost 6 bases and the J gene lost 1 base, with 18 bases spanning the gap.

The gene calls are TRBV2 and TRBJ1-1; 8 nucleotides match TRBD1. The CDR3 spans 16 residues. Germline V gives CDR1 SNHLY, CDR2 FYNNEI. V lost 6 bases and J lost 0; bases outside the gene matches: 9. The CDR3 reads CASRGPGQDMNTEAFF. The CDR3 coding sequence is TGTGCCAGCAGAGGTCCGGGACAGGACATGAACACTGAAGCTTTCTTT. The variable domain in full, with the rest retrieved from reference TRBV2 and TRBJ1-1, is EPEVTQTPSHQVTQMGQEVILRCVPISNHLYFYWYRQILGQKVEFLVSFYNNEISEKSEIFDDQFSVERPDGSNFTLKIRSTKLEDSAMYFCASRGPGQDMNTEAFFGQGTRLTVV.

Of note for this clone: The germline gene is not matched at one end of the junction; a read error may be the cause. This sequence joins TRBV20-1 and TRBJ2-2, with D possibly TRBD2 on 5 matching bases. The CDR3 is 11 amino acids. The germline V gene encodes CDR1 DFQATT and CDR2 SNEGSKA (reference sequence). The CDR3 sequence is CSARGTQENHF. For the CDR3, the DNA is TGCAGTGCTAGAGGGACTCAGGAGAATCATTTT.

The V gene is TRBV19, the J gene TRBJ1-3, with D unresolved. Germline lookup yields CDR1 LNHDA and CDR2 SQIVND (reference sequence). V was pared by 2 bases and J by 0 bases, with 8 bases between. This CDR3 has 15 residues. The DNA of the CDR3 is TGTGCCAGTAGTATATCGGTGAGCTCTGGAAACACCATATATTTT. Residues: CASSISVSSGNTIYF.